This TCR beta chain was found in a study of Graves' ophthalmopathy and Graves' hyperthyroidism. Trimming left V 4 bases short and J 3 bases short, with 13 bases between. This CDR3 has 15 residues. Per germline, CDR1 MGHDK and CDR2 SYGVNS. The study amplified TCR beta CDR3 regions using RNA transcripts. HTBI-primed first-round RT-PCR preceded second-round multiplex PCR. Each CDR3 protein gets one entry after TCRdb re-called the multiplex PCR reads with MiXCR. The table lists about 740,000 distinct CDR3 sequences, roughly 40% of them singletons. This rearrangement joins TRBV25-1 to TRBJ1-5; D call uncertain. Sample: peripheral blood. The source is an adult man with Graves' ophthalmopathy. The CDR3 nucleotides are TGTGCCAGCAGTGCGCCGACCGCCCCCAATCAGCCCCAGCATTTT. Translating it yields CASSAPTAPNQPQHF.